This TCR beta chain was identified during a study of CD8+CD57+ T cells in acquired aplastic anemia. Across the study: An average of approximately 3.2 ug of DNA was obtained from sorted CD4+ and CD8+ cells. Average CD4+ read depth in healthy donors was approximately 9.9 million reads. Notes on the study in general: The study identified under 30 CD8+ CDR3 sequences shared by patients and controls. No significant difference in CD8+ Simpson's diversity was found between patients and controls.

The use of genomic DNA as template underpinned the TCR beta VDJ and CDR3 profiling. TCRdb called the reads again in MiXCR, with one record for every CDR3 protein. The top ten hold approximately 3.9% of the sample, which has roughly 420,000 distinct CDR3 sequences, about two thirds seen once. Many counts were recorded for this clonotype. The antigen remains undetermined. Trimming took 1 base from V and 10 from J, leaving 7 bases between them. CDR1 SGHTA and CDR2 FQGNSA come from the germline V gene. This CDR3 contains 12 residues. Source material: sorted CD4+, CD8+, or CD8+CD57+ T cells (not recorded which) from PBMCs. The source of this sequence is a human donor in good health, serving as a control. The genes are TRBV7-2 and TRBJ1-4; D remains ambiguous. CDR3 bases: TGTGCCAGCAGCTTAGATCCCGGAAAACTGTTTTTT. This gives the protein CASSLDPGKLFF.